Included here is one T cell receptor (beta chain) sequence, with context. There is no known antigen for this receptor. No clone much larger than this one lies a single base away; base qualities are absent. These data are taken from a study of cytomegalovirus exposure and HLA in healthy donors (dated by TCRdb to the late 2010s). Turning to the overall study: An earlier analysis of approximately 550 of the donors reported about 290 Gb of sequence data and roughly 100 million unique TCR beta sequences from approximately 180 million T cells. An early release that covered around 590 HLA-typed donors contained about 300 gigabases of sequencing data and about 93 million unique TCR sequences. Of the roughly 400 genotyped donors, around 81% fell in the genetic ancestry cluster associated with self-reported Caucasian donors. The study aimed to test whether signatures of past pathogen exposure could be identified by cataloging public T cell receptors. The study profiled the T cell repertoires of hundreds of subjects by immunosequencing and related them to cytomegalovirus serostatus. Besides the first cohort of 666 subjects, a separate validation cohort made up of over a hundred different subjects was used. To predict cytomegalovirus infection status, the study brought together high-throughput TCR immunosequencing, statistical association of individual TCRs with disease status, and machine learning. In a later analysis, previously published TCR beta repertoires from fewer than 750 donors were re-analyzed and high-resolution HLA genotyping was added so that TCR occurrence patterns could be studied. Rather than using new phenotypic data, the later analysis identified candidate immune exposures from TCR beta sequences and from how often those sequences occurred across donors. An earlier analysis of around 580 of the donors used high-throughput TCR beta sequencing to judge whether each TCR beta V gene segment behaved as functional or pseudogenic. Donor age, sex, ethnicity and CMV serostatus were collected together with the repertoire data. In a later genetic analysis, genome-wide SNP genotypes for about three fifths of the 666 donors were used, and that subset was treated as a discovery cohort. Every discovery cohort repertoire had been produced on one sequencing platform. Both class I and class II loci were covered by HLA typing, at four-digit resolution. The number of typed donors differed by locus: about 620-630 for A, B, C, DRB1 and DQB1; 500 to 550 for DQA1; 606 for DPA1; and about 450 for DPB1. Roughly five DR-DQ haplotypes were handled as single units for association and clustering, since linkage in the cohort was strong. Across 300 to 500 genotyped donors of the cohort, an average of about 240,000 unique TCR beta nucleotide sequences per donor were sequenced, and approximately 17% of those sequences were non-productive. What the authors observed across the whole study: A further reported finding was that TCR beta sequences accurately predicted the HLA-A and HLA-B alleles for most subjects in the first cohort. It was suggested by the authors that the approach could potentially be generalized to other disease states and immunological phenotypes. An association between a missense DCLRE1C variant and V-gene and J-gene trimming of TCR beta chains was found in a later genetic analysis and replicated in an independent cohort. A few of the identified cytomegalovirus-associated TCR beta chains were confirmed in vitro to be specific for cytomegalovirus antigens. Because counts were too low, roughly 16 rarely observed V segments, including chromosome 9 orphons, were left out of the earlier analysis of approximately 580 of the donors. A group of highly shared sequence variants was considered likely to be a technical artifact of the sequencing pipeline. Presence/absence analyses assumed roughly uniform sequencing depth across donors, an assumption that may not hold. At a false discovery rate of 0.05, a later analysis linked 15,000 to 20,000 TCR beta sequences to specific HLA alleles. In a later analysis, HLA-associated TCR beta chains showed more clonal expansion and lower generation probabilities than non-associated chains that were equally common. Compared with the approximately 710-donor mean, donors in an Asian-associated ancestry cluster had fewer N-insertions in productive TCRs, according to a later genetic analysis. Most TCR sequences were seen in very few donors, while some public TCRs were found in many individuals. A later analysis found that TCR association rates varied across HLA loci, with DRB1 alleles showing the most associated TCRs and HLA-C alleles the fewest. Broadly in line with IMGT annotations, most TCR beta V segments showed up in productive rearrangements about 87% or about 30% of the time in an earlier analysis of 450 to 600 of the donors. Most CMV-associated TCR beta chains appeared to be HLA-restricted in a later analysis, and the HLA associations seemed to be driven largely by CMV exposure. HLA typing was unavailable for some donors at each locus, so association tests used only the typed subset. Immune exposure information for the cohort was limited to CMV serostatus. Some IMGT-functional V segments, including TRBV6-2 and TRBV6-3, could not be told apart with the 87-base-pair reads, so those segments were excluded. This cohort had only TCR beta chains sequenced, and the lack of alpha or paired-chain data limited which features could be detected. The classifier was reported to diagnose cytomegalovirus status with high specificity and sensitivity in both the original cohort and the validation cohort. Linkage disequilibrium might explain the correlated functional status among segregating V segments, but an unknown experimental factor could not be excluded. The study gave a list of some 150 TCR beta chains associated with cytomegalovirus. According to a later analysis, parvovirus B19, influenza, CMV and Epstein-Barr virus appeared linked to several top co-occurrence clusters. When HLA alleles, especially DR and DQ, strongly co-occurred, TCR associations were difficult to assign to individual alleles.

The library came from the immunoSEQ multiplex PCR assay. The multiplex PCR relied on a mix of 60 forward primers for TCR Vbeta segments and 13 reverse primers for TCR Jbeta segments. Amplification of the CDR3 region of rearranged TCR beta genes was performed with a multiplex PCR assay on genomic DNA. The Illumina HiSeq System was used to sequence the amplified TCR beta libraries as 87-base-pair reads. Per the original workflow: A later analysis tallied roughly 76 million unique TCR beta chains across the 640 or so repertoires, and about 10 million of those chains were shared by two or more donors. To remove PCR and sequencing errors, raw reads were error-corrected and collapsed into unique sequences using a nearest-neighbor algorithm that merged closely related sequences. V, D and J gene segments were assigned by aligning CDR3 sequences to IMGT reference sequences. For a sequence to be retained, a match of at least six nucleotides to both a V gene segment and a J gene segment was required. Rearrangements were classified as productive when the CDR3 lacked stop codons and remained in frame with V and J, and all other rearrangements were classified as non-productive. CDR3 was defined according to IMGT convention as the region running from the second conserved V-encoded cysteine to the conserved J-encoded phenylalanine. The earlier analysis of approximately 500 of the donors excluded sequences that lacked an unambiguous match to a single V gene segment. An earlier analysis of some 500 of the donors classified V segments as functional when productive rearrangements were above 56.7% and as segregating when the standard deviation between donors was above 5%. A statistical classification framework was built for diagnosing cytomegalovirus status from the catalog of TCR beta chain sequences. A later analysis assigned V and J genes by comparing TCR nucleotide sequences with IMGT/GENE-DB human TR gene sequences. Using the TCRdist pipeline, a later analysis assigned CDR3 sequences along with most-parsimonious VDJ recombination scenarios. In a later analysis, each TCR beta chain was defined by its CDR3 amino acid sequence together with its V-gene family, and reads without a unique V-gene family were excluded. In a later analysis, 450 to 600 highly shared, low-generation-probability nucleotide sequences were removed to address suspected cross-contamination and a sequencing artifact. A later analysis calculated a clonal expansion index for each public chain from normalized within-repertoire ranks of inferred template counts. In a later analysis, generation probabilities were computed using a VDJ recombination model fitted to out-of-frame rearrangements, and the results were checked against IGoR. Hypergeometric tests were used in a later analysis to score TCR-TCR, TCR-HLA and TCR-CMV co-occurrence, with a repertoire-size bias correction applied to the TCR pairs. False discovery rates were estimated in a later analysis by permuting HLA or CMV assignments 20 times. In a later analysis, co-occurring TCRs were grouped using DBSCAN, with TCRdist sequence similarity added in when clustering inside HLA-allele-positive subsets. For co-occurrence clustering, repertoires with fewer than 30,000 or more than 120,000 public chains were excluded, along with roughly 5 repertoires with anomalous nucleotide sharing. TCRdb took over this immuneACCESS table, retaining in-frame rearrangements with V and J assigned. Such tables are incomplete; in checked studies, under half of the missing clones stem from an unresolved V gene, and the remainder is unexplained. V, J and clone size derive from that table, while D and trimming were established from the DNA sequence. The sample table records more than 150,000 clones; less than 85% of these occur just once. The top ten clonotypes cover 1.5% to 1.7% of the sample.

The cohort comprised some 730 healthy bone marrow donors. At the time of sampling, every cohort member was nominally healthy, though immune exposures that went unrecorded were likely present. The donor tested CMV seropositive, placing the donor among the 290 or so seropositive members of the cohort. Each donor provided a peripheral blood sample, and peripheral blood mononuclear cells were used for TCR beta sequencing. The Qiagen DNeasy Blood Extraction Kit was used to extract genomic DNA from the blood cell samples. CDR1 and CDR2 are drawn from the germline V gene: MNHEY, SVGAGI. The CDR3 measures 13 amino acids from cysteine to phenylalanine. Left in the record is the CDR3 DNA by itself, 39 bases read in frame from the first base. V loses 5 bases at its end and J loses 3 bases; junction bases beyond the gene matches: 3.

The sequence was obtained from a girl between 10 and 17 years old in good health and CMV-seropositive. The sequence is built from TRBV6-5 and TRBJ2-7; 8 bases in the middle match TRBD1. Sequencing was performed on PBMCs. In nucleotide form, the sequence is TGTGCCAGCAGTAACGGACAGGGCTACGAGCAGTACTTC. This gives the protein CASSNGQGYEQYF.